A single TCR beta chain is shown here with its context. Its target is not known. This sample is drawn from a study of T cells in localized non-small cell lung cancer. Regarding the study as a whole: Of the tissues analyzed, uninvolved adjacent lung showed maximal T cell clonality, greater than tumor. Patients showing higher blood T cell density tended to see longer overall survival. Turning up in adjacent lung were a median 57 of the top 100 tumor clones.

Germline V gene lookup returns CDR1 LNHDA and CDR2 SQIVND (reference sequence). V gave up 4 bases and J gave up 4 bases; unmatched junction bases: 9. CDR3 size: 16 residues. Repertoires were generated with immunoSEQ multiplex PCR, while TCRdb's copy carries only in-frame clones and drops some. The data contain around 50,000 clones, around nine tenths of them singletons. The sequence was obtained from a female donor with stage II lung adenocarcinoma. This specimen was PBMCs, taken before any cancer treatment. The chain recombines TRBV19 with TRBJ2-2; TRBD1 agrees at 7 bases. The DNA of the CDR3 is TGTGCCAGTAGTACCCGGGACAGCTGGACCACCGGGGAGCTGTTTTTT. Encoded protein: CASSTRDSWTTGELFF.